A single sample is the source of the 7 T cell receptor beta chains below, sequenced in a study of cytomegalovirus exposure and HLA in healthy donors. The PCR ran on 60 Vbeta and 13 Jbeta primers. Sequenced by immunoSEQ multiplex PCR; TCRdb stores in-frame clones only, minus some. The clone table shows roughly 70,000 clones, with the ten largest holding 6.5% to 8.5%. The sample comprised PBMCs. The receptors come from a female donor in good health and CMV-seropositive.

The CDR3: CASRLGHNSNQPQHF. The CDR3, as DNA: TGTGCCAGCAGGCTGGGACACAATAGCAATCAGCCCCAGCATTTT. The chain combines TRBV27 with TRBJ1-5; TRBD1 might be the D (6 bases). CDR1 and CDR2 (germline): MNHEY, SMNVEV (reference sequence). Trimming took 6 bases from V and 0 from J, leaving 12 bases between them. The CDR3 totals 15 residues.

The chain is built from TRBV27 and TRBJ2-2, with 10 positions matching TRBD1. The CDR3 consists of 18 residues. Germline V gene sequence: CDR1 MNHEY, CDR2 SMNVEV (reference sequence). Trimming took 4 bases from V and 4 from J; bases not matched to a gene: 12. The CDR3 sequence: CASSSITGTGALTGELFF. The DNA for the CDR3 is TGTGCCAGCAGTTCCATCACCGGGACAGGGGCACTCACCGGGGAGCTGTTTTTT.

The gene calls are TRBV28 and TRBJ2-7, with D possibly being TRBD2 (7 bases). The germline V and J ends were trimmed by 3 bases and 2 bases, with 14 bases remaining between them. The CDR3 extends over 15 amino acids. CDR1 is MDHEN and CDR2 is SYDVKM in the germline V gene. DNA of the CDR3: TGTGCCAGCAGTTTTGGGGGGGCAGGGGCCTACGAGCAGTACTTC. Encoded protein: CASSFGGAGAYEQYF.

V gene TRBV5-4 combines with J gene TRBJ2-7; D perhaps matches TRBD2 (6 bases). This CDR3 spans 13 amino acids. CDR1 SGHNT and CDR2 YYREEE come from the germline V gene (reference sequence). V was shortened by 0 bases and J by 7 bases, with 11 bases between the two germline ends. Here the CDR3 reads CASSLGGVWEQYF. The CDR3 DNA follows: TGTGCCAGCAGCTTGGGGGGGGTGTGGGAGCAGTACTTC.

The chain has TRBV20-1 and TRBJ1-1; no clear D gene. V lost 5 bases and J lost 10, with 14 bases in between. In germline, CDR1 is DFQATT, CDR2 SNEGSKA (reference sequence). This CDR3 comprises 11 residues. CDR3 nucleotide sequence: TGCAGTGCTGGGCCGACGGTAGGAGCTTTCTTT. This translates into CSAGPTVGAFF.

V gene TRBV18 combines with J gene TRBJ2-1, with D tentatively TRBD1 (6 bases). Germline assignment: CDR1 KGHSH and CDR2 LQKENI. The CDR3 spans 15 residues. V lost 3 bases, J lost 3 bases, and 12 bases lay in between. The CDR3 sequence is CASSPGDRIYNEQFF. The CDR3 bases are TGTGCCAGCTCACCGGGCGACAGGATCTACAATGAGCAGTTCTTC.

The chain uses TRBV27 and TRBJ2-7; 8 positions agree with TRBD1. Germline V CDR1 and CDR2: MNHEY, SMNVEV (reference sequence). The CDR3 is 14 residues long. V dropped 8 bases and J dropped 4; count of bases not matched to a gene: 10. CDR3 amino acids: CASAQGARDYEQYF. CDR3 nucleotide sequence: TGTGCCAGCGCTCAGGGGGCTCGGGATTACGAGCAGTACTTC.